This passage covers 25 T cell receptor beta chains from one sample sequenced in a study of T-cell memory formation after mild COVID-19. MiXCR, run by TCRdb on the 5' RACE reads, gives a single entry per CDR3 protein. In the table there are roughly 340,000 distinct CDR3 sequences, about a sixth of which are singletons. The specimen sequenced was PBMCs or a T cell subset sorted from them (not recorded which). These receptors were taken from a man between 18 and 29 years old who had mild COVID-19 (a few samples of this study predate the infection). Cell type and time point are not known.

The chain carries TRBV6-6 and TRBJ1-2; D perhaps matches TRBD1 (6 bases). Looked up from germline, CDR1 is MNHNY and CDR2 is SVGAGI (reference sequence). The CDR3 extends over 13 amino acids. V lost 11 bases and J 8 bases, leaving 21 bases between the germline ends. The DNA for the CDR3 is TGTGCCGGGGTGGACAGCCTAGTCGGAGGCTACACCTTC. Residues: CAGVDSLVGGYTF.

This clonotype was detected only a few times. The V call is TRBV7-2, the J call TRBJ2-5; perhaps D is TRBD1 or TRBD2 (5 bases each). V lost 5 bases, J lost 2 bases, and 18 bases lay in between. CDR1 and CDR2 (germline): SGHTA, FQGNSA. This CDR3 is 16 amino acids long. The CDR3 DNA sequence: TGTGCCAGCAGCCCGCCGCGAGGGACGGTGCAAGAGACCCAGTACTTC. This codes for CASSPPRGTVQETQYF. Complete variable domain (other parts from reference TRBV7-2 and TRBJ2-5): GAGVSQSPSNKVTEKGKDVELRCDPISGHTALYWYRQSLGQGLEFLIYFQGNSAPDKSGLPSDRFSAERTGGSVSTLTIQRTQQEDSAVYLCASSPPRGTVQETQYFGPGTRLLVL.

The chain carries TRBV20-1 and TRBJ1-5; 10 bases map to TRBD1. Germline V gene sequence: CDR1 DFQATT, CDR2 SNEGSKA (reference sequence). The CDR3 extends over 14 amino acids. Trimming at V came to 4 bases and at J to 6 bases, leaving 6 bases not matched to a gene. For the CDR3, the DNA is TGCAGTGCTACCATAAGGGACAGGGGTCAGCCCCAGCATTTT. It specifies CSATIRDRGQPQHF.

This clonotype was counted ten times or more. The genes are TRBV5-1 and TRBJ2-7, with a possible D match to TRBD2 (5 bases). This CDR3 is built from 14 residues. Germline CDR1 is SGHRS and CDR2 is YFSETQ. V gave up 4 bases and J gave up 3 bases, with 14 bases separating them. CDR3 DNA: TGCGCCAGCAGCGCCAGAGCCGGGGACTACGAGCAGTACGTC. It translates to CASSARAGDYEQYV.

This clonotype was seen a handful of times. The chain couples TRBV30 to TRBJ2-7; the D gene could be TRBD1 or TRBD2 (5 bases each). The CDR3 has 16 amino acids. Germline V lookup: CDR1 GTSNPN, CDR2 SVGIG (reference sequence). Trimming shortened V by 3 bases and J by 3 bases, and 21 bases separated the two germline ends. The CDR3: CAWSVFPGDGYYEQYF. CDR3 coding DNA: TGTGCCTGGAGCGTATTTCCCGGGGACGGATACTACGAGCAGTACTTC.

This clonotype was seen a few times. The genes are TRBV20-1 and TRBJ2-2; 9 bases fit TRBD1. The CDR3 totals 14 residues. V was pared by 4 bases and J by 5 bases, with 5 bases of the junction left unmatched. Germline V gene lookup returns CDR1 DFQATT and CDR2 SNEGSKA (reference sequence). The chain's CDR3 is CSATDRGMTGELFF. For the CDR3, the DNA is TGCAGTGCTACGGACAGGGGAATGACCGGGGAGCTGTTTTTT.

The rearrangement joins TRBV12-3 or TRBV12-4 to TRBJ2-1, with 8 bases aligning to TRBD1. The CDR3 runs 14 residues. V lost 7 bases and J lost 9; bases outside the gene matches: 11. The chain's CDR3 is CASTISRGLGEQFF. DNA of the CDR3: TGTGCCAGCACCATAAGCAGGGGGCTTGGTGAGCAGTTCTTC.

This clonotype was seen a handful of times. The chain carries TRBV18 and TRBJ1-6, with D possibly being TRBD1 (6 bases). The length of the CDR3 is 15 residues. Germline loops: CDR1 KGHSH, CDR2 LQKENI. V was shortened by 2 bases and J by 6 bases, with 11 bases between the two germline ends. This CDR3 is CASSPAGASNSPLHF. CDR3 coding DNA: TGTGCCAGCTCACCAGCGGGGGCGAGTAATTCACCCCTCCACTTT.

This clonotype was seen only a few times. The chain carries TRBV20-1 and TRBJ1-2, with unresolved D. Germline V gene lookup returns CDR1 DFQATT and CDR2 SNEGSKA (reference sequence). V was pared by 0 bases and J by 1 base, with 12 bases between. There are 15 residues in the CDR3. This CDR3 is CSARDRMGDNYGYTF. In DNA, the CDR3 is TGCAGTGCTAGAGATCGGATGGGAGATAACTATGGCTACACCTTC.

The rearrangement joins TRBV2 to TRBJ2-5; 11 nucleotides align to TRBD2. CDR3 length: 17 residues. V trimming: 0 bases; J trimming: 5 bases; junction bases outside the gene matches: 8. Germline V CDR1 and CDR2: SNHLY, FYNNEI. CDR3 sequence: CASSEAQGLAGAETQYF. The CDR3 nucleotides are TGTGCCAGCAGTGAAGCGCAAGGACTAGCGGGTGCCGAGACCCAGTACTTC.

J is TRBJ2-1 and V is TRBV2; perhaps TRBD1 as D (6 bases). The ends were cut back, 3 bases at V and 8 bases at J, with 11 bases in the middle. The CDR3 covers 13 residues. CDR1 is SNHLY and CDR2 is FYNNEI in the germline V gene. This CDR3 is CASSDTGIDEQFF. The CDR3 DNA follows: TGTGCCAGCAGTGACACAGGGATCGATGAGCAGTTCTTC.

This clonotype was detected once. CDR3 sequence: CASSLREFREQFF. CDR3 coding DNA: TGTGCCAGCAGCCTAAGGGAGTTTAGAGAGCAGTTCTTC. V gene TRBV7-2 combines with J gene TRBJ2-1, with a weak D call TRBD2 (5 bases). With 5 bases removed from V and 10 bases from J, the gap between germline ends came to 15 bases. The CDR3 consists of 13 residues. Germline CDR1 SGHTA, CDR2 FQGNSA.

This clonotype was observed a few times. The chain combines TRBV11-2 with TRBJ2-3; a possible D gene is TRBD2 (5 bases). V lost 5 bases, J lost 3 bases, and 27 bases lay in between. Per the germline V gene, CDR1 is SGHAT and CDR2 is FQNNGV. The length of the CDR3 is 19 residues. CDR3 nucleotide sequence: TGTGCCAGCAGCCTGTTAGCCGGGATTACGGTCGATCGGACAGATACGCAGTATTTT. Protein product: CASSLLAGITVDRTDTQYF.

The J gene is TRBJ1-6, the V gene TRBV29-1, with a possible D match to TRBD1 (5 bases). This CDR3 has 13 residues. Trimming pared 4 bases from V and 10 bases from J, leaving 14 bases between. Germline V lookup: CDR1 SQVTM, CDR2 ANQGSEA. CDR3 nucleotides: TGCAGCGTTGCGAGGGGTTTGGACTCACCCCTCCACTTT. Protein: CSVARGLDSPLHF.

This CDR3 is CATASQGTYGYTF. CDR3 DNA: TGTGCCACCGCCTCGCAGGGTACCTACGGCTACACCTTC. This rearrangement joins TRBV6-2 or TRBV6-3 to TRBJ1-2; D perhaps matches TRBD1 (5 bases). The germline V gene encodes CDR1 MNHEY and CDR2 SVGEGT. This CDR3 region has 13 residues. Trimming took 10 bases from V and 8 from J, leaving 20 bases between them.

This chain links TRBV6-2 or TRBV6-3 with TRBJ2-3; 16 positions agree with TRBD2. This CDR3 contains 16 residues. With V trimmed by 6 bases and J by 7 bases, 7 bases remained unmatched. Germline V CDR1 and CDR2: MNHEY, SVGEGT. CDR3 nucleotide sequence: TGTGCCAGCAGGGGACCGGGACTAGCGGGGGGGAATACGCAGTATTTT. The encoded protein is CASRGPGLAGGNTQYF.

This clonotype was detected only once. The chain combines TRBV20-1 with TRBJ1-5, with D possibly being TRBD1 (5 bases). V was shortened by 6 bases and J by 1 base, with 19 bases between the two germline ends. Germline CDR1 and CDR2: DFQATT and SNEGSKA (reference sequence). This CDR3 is 16 amino acids long. CDR3 DNA sequence: TGCAGTGCAAGTCTGGTACAGGACATGAGCAATCAGCCCCAGCATTTT. This translates into CSASLVQDMSNQPQHF.

CDR3 residues: CASSLSVSYEQYF. CDR3 nucleotides: TGTGCCAGCAGTTTATCTGTCAGTTACGAGCAGTACTTC. The chain couples TRBV27 to TRBJ2-7; D remains ambiguous. The germline V gene has CDR1 MNHEY and CDR2 SMNVEV (reference sequence). This CDR3 is built from 13 residues. The V end was cut by 0 bases, the J end by 4 bases, with 7 bases between.

This clonotype appeared a few times. The chain carries TRBV5-1 and TRBJ2-3, with TRBD1 matching over 10 bases. V was pared by 1 base and J by 5 bases, with 4 bases of the junction left unmatched. Per the germline V gene, CDR1 is SGHRS and CDR2 is YFSETQ. The CDR3 is made up of 15 amino acids. The CDR3 nucleotides are TGCGCCAGCAGCTTGATGGGACAGGGGTTAGATACGCAGTATTTT. It translates to CASSLMGQGLDTQYF.

This clonotype appeared a few times. This sequence joins TRBV6-6 and TRBJ1-5; 8 bases align to TRBD1. V lost 0 bases and J lost 6; bases outside the gene matches: 13. Germline lookup yields CDR1 MNHNY and CDR2 SVGAGI (reference sequence). The CDR3 covers 18 residues. The CDR3 DNA sequence: TGTGCCAGCAGTTACTCGAGGTGGGAGCAGGGGGCGGCTCAGCCCCAGCATTTT. It translates to CASSYSRWEQGAAQPQHF.

A few counts support this clonotype. The V and J genes are TRBV9 and TRBJ2-3, with D possibly TRBD1 on 6 matching bases. V was pared by 1 base and J by 2 bases, with 11 bases between. CDR1 and CDR2 from the germline V gene are SGDLS and YYNGEE. CDR3 length: 15 amino acids. The CDR3 sequence: CASSVFGQPTDTQYF. The CDR3 nucleotides read TGTGCCAGCAGCGTATTCGGACAGCCCACAGATACGCAGTATTTT.

This clonotype came up many times. The chain carries TRBV10-2 and TRBJ1-1; D is possibly TRBD1 (6 bases). Deletions cut 6 bases from V and 1 base from J, with 9 bases between. The CDR3 runs to 13 residues. CDR1 WSHSY and CDR2 SAAADI come from the germline V gene. The CDR3 protein is CASRPQGNTEAFF. CDR3 DNA: TGCGCCAGCAGACCACAGGGGAACACTGAAGCTTTCTTT.

This clonotype was found a few times. The rearrangement links TRBV9 to TRBJ1-1, with TRBD1 as a possible D gene (6 bases). The germline V gene has CDR1 SGDLS and CDR2 YYNGEE. The V end was cut by 4 bases, the J end by 6 bases, with 16 bases between. The CDR3 spans 14 residues. CDR3 in amino acids: CASSPSGGGSEAFF. For the CDR3, the DNA is TGTGCCAGCAGCCCCAGTGGAGGGGGATCTGAAGCTTTCTTT.

This clonotype appeared many times. The CDR3, as DNA: TGCGCCAGCAGCGAGACAGGGGGCACTGAAGCTTTCTTT. Translated, it gives CASSETGGTEAFF. The chain joins TRBV5-1 to TRBJ1-1, with 9 bases lining up with TRBD1. Trimming cost V 4 bases and J 4 bases; bases outside gene matches: 2. The CDR3 has 13 residues. CDR1 is SGHRS, CDR2 YFSETQ, per germline.

This clonotype showed up just a few times. CDR3 residues: CASSDRGSLKTQYF. CDR3 nucleotides: TGTGCCAGCTCCGACCGAGGTAGCCTGAAGACCCAGTACTTC. The rearrangement joins TRBV6-2 or TRBV6-3 to TRBJ2-5; D is undetermined. The V gene lost 8 bases and the J gene lost 6 bases, with 19 bases spanning the gap. The length of the CDR3 is 14 residues. The germline V gene has CDR1 MNHEY and CDR2 SVGEGT.